A single sample gave rise to the 32 T cell receptor beta chains below, sequenced in a study of patients and donors after allogeneic stem cell transplantation. TCRdb independently ran MiXCR on the RT-PCR reads; one entry per CDR3 protein. This table holds 150,000 to 250,000 distinct CDR3 sequences, around two fifths found once. Source material: blood, either unsorted or a sorted T cell fraction (not recorded which). Receptors originate from a human donor who was either an allogeneic HSCT recipient or a stem cell or donor lymphocyte infusion donor (not recorded which). It is not recorded whose cells these are; they may come from a transplant donor.

Only a few counts were recorded for this clonotype. The V call is TRBV19, the J call TRBJ1-4, with 7 bases that match TRBD1. The CDR3 sequence is 15 residues long. After removal of 5 bases from V and 3 bases from J, the junction contained 6 bases not matched to a gene. Looked up from germline, CDR1 is LNHDA and CDR2 is SQIVND (reference sequence). DNA of the CDR3: TGTGCCAGTAGTGGACCAGGGGGGCCTAATGAAAAACTGTTTTTT. Its translation is CASSGPGGPNEKLFF.

This chain links TRBV20-1 with TRBJ1-1, with 10 bases aligning to TRBD1. V shed 1 base, J shed 1 base, and the junction held 3 bases outside the gene matches. The germline V gene has CDR1 DFQATT and CDR2 SNEGSKA (reference sequence). This CDR3 has 15 amino acids. CDR3 sequence reads: CSARGRTGGNTEAFF. Written as DNA, the CDR3 is TGCAGTGCTAGAGGGAGGACAGGGGGGAACACTGAAGCTTTCTTT.

This clonotype came up a few times. The V and J genes are TRBV24-1 and TRBJ2-2, with 9 bases matching TRBD2. The CDR3 is made up of 17 amino acids. V was pared by 1 base and J by 5 bases, with 7 bases of the junction left unmatched. In germline, CDR1 is KGHDR, CDR2 SFDVKD. The CDR3 nucleotides are TGTGCCACCAGTGATTTTTTGGTGACTAGCGGTACCGGGGAGCTGTTTTTT. Translating gives CATSDFLVTSGTGELFF.

The chain employs TRBV12-5 and TRBJ1-2, with TRBD1 matching over 7 bases. Trimming at V came to 4 bases and at J to 5 bases, leaving 19 bases not matched to a gene. CDR1 and CDR2 from the germline V gene are LGHNT and FRNRAP. This CDR3 has 18 amino acids. CDR3 region: CASGSPGAKDRDQYGYTF. CDR3 sequence (DNA): TGTGCTAGTGGTTCTCCTGGTGCGAAAGACAGGGACCAATATGGCTACACCTTC.

This sequence joins TRBV12-3 or TRBV12-4 and TRBJ2-3; the D gene is possibly TRBD1 (5 bases). Trimming stripped 2 bases from V and 7 bases from J, with 7 bases between. The CDR3 runs 12 residues. CDR3 in amino acids: CASSLQGNTQYF. CDR3 coding DNA: TGTGCCAGCAGTTTACAGGGAAATACGCAGTATTTT.

The chain uses TRBV3-1 and TRBJ2-1; TRBD2 matches at 9 bases. With 0 bases clipped from V and 2 bases from J, the junction kept 2 bases outside the gene matches. CDR1 LGHDT and CDR2 YNNKEL come from the germline V gene (reference sequence). The CDR3 totals 16 residues. CDR3 nucleotides: TGTGCCAGCAGCCAAGATCCTAGCGGGACCTACAATGAGCAGTTCTTC. Translated: CASSQDPSGTYNEQFF.

The CDR3 bases are TGTGCCAGCAGCAATCTGGCTACTGGGGCCAACGTCCTGACTTTC. Translating gives CASSNLATGANVLTF. The chain combines TRBV6-5 with TRBJ2-6; D remains unclear. Germline-derived CDR1 and CDR2 are MNHEY and SVGAGI. Trimming removed 6 bases from V and 2 bases from J, with 11 bases in between. CDR3 length equals 15 residues.

The rearrangement links TRBV25-1 to TRBJ1-2; TRBD1 matches 11 bases. Germline lookup yields CDR1 MGHDK and CDR2 SYGVNS. The CDR3 length is 14 residues. The V segment lost 1 base and the J segment 6 bases; nucleotides outside the gene matches: 1. The CDR3 sequence: CASSEWDRGDGYTF. The CDR3 DNA reads as TGTGCCAGCAGTGAATGGGACAGGGGGGATGGCTACACCTTC.

Only a few counts were recorded for this clonotype. This chain joins TRBV9 and TRBJ2-7; TRBD2 matches 11 bases. V dropped 0 bases and J dropped 3; count of bases not matched to a gene: 2. The CDR3 has 15 residues. Germline V gene sequence: CDR1 SGDLS, CDR2 YYNGEE. Here the CDR3 reads CASSVGGLAGYEQYF. In DNA, the CDR3 is TGTGCCAGCAGCGTAGGCGGACTAGCGGGCTACGAGCAGTACTTC.

Many counts were recorded for this clonotype. The chain employs TRBV5-6 and TRBJ1-1; 8 nucleotides line up with TRBD1. Germline lookup yields CDR1 SGHDT and CDR2 YYEEEE. This CDR3 has 14 residues. The V segment lost 3 bases and the J segment 1 base; nucleotides outside the gene matches: 2. The CDR3 DNA is TGTGCCAGCAGCTGGGGGACAGGGAACACTGAAGCTTTCTTT. This translates into CASSWGTGNTEAFF.

V and J are TRBV28 and TRBJ2-1, with 13 positions matching TRBD2. V lost 8 bases to trimming and J lost 10 bases; unmatched junction nucleotides: 5. Germline values: CDR1 MDHEN, CDR2 SYDVKM. The CDR3 is made up of 13 amino acids. The CDR3 region is CASGLAGVDEQFF. For the CDR3, the DNA is TGTGCCAGCGGACTAGCGGGAGTCGACGAGCAGTTCTTC.

This chain uses TRBV7-9 with TRBJ2-7; the D gene could be TRBD1 or TRBD2 (6 bases each). V was cut by 8 bases and J by 4 bases, with 18 bases left in between. This CDR3 has 14 amino acids. CDR1 SEHNR and CDR2 FQNEAQ come from the germline V gene (reference sequence). The CDR3 loop reads CASRRGGGLYEQYF. In nucleotides, the CDR3 is TGTGCCAGCCGACGAGGGGGAGGTTTGTACGAGCAGTACTTC.

The chain has TRBV7-6 and TRBJ2-1; 9 bases are a match to TRBD1. V gave up 2 bases and J gave up 2 bases; unmatched junction bases: 1. This CDR3 comprises 15 residues. Germline assignment: CDR1 SGHVS and CDR2 FNYEAQ. The CDR3 loop is CASSLRDRAYNEQFF. Here the CDR3 DNA reads TGTGCCAGCAGCTTACGGGACAGGGCCTACAATGAGCAGTTCTTC.

V usage is TRBV27 and J usage is TRBJ2-7; 11 positions match TRBD2. Germline assignment: CDR1 MNHEY and CDR2 SMNVEV (reference sequence). This CDR3 is 16 amino acids long. Germline trimming cut 0 bases from V and 4 bases from J; bases unmatched to any gene: 5. The CDR3 DNA reads TGTGCCAGCAGTTTATCAGTTACTAGCGGGAGTTACGAGCAGTACTTC. Protein product: CASSLSVTSGSYEQYF.

This clonotype was seen a few times. This chain uses TRBV14 with TRBJ2-3, with D hard to call. The CDR3 totals 14 residues. V was shortened by 0 bases and J by 13 bases, with 17 bases between the two germline ends. Per germline, CDR1 SGHDN and CDR2 FVKESK. CDR3 loop: CASSQDGVGPPEYF. CDR3 nucleotides: TGTGCCAGCAGCCAAGATGGAGTTGGACCTCCAGAGTATTTT.

The V gene is TRBV12-3 or TRBV12-4, the J gene TRBJ1-5; possibly TRBD1 for D (5 bases). The CDR3 length is 15 residues. V was trimmed by 6 bases and J by 2 bases, leaving 14 bases between them. In DNA, the CDR3 is TGTGCCAGCAGCTTTTGGGGGGTTGGCAATCAGCCCCAGCATTTT. This encodes CASSFWGVGNQPQHF.

The chain links TRBV9 to TRBJ2-3; D is unclear. This CDR3 contains 16 residues. The V and J ends lost 0 bases and 5 bases respectively, with 16 bases between them. Germline CDR1 and CDR2: SGDLS and YYNGEE. The CDR3 DNA sequence: TGTGCCAGCAGCGTAGTCCCAGCAGGTGTGGTAGATACGCAGTATTTT. It codes for CASSVVPAGVVDTQYF.

V usage is TRBV6-5 and J usage is TRBJ2-5; maybe TRBD1 (5 bases). This CDR3 contains 15 residues. Germline V lookup: CDR1 MNHEY, CDR2 SVGAGI. The V end was cut by 5 bases, the J end by 4 bases, with 17 bases between. The CDR3 region has the DNA TGTGCCAGCAGTCCAGGGAAAAGGGCCGGAGAGACCCAGTACTTC. Amino acids: CASSPGKRAGETQYF.

This clonotype was counted a few times. V is TRBV7-9 and J is TRBJ1-4; D is undetermined. The V gene lost 1 base and the J gene lost 4 bases, with 7 bases spanning the gap. The CDR3 covers 14 residues. Germline CDR1 is SEHNR and CDR2 is FQNEAQ (reference sequence). CDR3 bases: TGTGCCAGCAGCTTAGAGGGATTTAATGAAAAACTGTTTTTT. Protein: CASSLEGFNEKLFF.

The chain joins TRBV12-3 or TRBV12-4 to TRBJ2-5, with TRBD2 identical over 8 bases. V shed 5 bases, J shed 2 bases, and the junction held 13 bases outside the gene matches. CDR3 length: 17 amino acids. The CDR3 protein is CASSLGTRREMQETQYF. The DNA for the CDR3 is TGTGCCAGCAGTCTAGGGACTAGGCGGGAGATGCAAGAGACCCAGTACTTC.

This clonotype was counted a few times. The rearrangement joins TRBV5-1 to TRBJ2-7; 8 nucleotides match TRBD1. Germline CDR1 is SGHRS and CDR2 is YFSETQ. The CDR3 length is 13 residues. V lost 5 bases and J lost 3; bases outside the gene matches: 4. The DNA of the CDR3 is TGCGCCAGCAGACCGGACAGGGTCTACGAGCAGTACTTC. Its protein product is CASRPDRVYEQYF.

V is TRBV12-3 or TRBV12-4 and J is TRBJ2-1; no clear D gene. V shed 5 bases and J shed 9 bases, with 11 bases lying between them. The CDR3 spans 12 residues. The CDR3 sequence is CASSPQGTEQFF. The DNA for the CDR3 is TGTGCCAGCAGTCCCCAAGGCACTGAGCAGTTCTTC.

The chain carries TRBV4-1 and TRBJ1-2, with D possibly TRBD1 on 5 matching bases. Trimming cost V 1 base and J 0 bases, with 15 bases left between them. Germline V lookup: CDR1 MGHRA, CDR2 YSYEKL. The CDR3 totals 17 residues. The CDR3 here is CASSQVFTAGTNYGYTF. CDR3 bases: TGCGCCAGCAGCCAAGTCTTTACGGCAGGGACTAACTATGGCTACACCTTC.

This chain uses TRBV20-1 with TRBJ2-3; either TRBD1 or TRBD2 may supply D (5 bases each). Germline CDR1 reads DFQATT; CDR2 reads SNEGSKA (reference sequence). The CDR3 covers 13 residues. Trimming pared 7 bases from V and 1 base from J, leaving 12 bases between. The CDR3 sequence: CSGDPRGTDTQYF. DNA for the CDR3: TGCAGTGGGGACCCTCGGGGCACAGATACGCAGTATTTT.

This chain connects TRBV3-1 to TRBJ2-1; TRBD2 agrees at 11 bases. Per the germline V gene, CDR1 is LGHDT and CDR2 is YNNKEL (reference sequence). V was clipped by 0 bases and J by 3 bases; unmatched bases: 1. The CDR3 consists of 16 residues. The CDR3 sequence is CASSQDSGGGYNEQFF. The CDR3 DNA follows: TGTGCCAGCAGCCAAGATAGCGGGGGGGGCTACAATGAGCAGTTCTTC.

The chain couples TRBV2 to TRBJ2-1; a weak D match, TRBD2 (6 bases). Germline values: CDR1 SNHLY, CDR2 FYNNEI. The CDR3 totals 13 residues. With 11 bases removed from V and 9 bases from J, the gap between germline ends came to 20 bases. The CDR3 bases are TGTGCCTGGCAACCTCGGGAGCAGGGTGAGCAGTTCTTC. This translates into CAWQPREQGEQFF.

In this sample, this clonotype turned up a few times. The genes are TRBV19 and TRBJ1-5, with unresolved D. Trimming pared 10 bases from V and 6 bases from J, leaving 19 bases between. CDR1 and CDR2 (germline): LNHDA, SQIVND (reference sequence). CDR3 length: 14 amino acids. CDR3 bases: TGTGCCACTGCGGGCCTGTCCGGCGGTCAGCCCCAGCATTTT. Its protein product is CATAGLSGGQPQHF. Full variable domain (remainder filled in from reference TRBV19 and TRBJ1-5): DGGITQSPKYLFRKEGQNVTLSCEQNLNHDAMYWYRQDPGQGLRLIYYSQIVNDFQKGDIAEGYSVSREKKESFPLTVTSAQKNPTAFYLCATAGLSGGQPQHFGDGTRLSIL.

The J gene is TRBJ1-2, the V gene TRBV7-2; 7 bases are shared with TRBD1. The CDR3 loop spans 15 amino acids. CDR1 and CDR2 from the germline V gene are SGHTA and FQGNSA. Trimming cost V 0 bases and J 2 bases; bases outside gene matches: 3. The CDR3 nucleotides read TGTGCCAGCAGCTTAGCTATGGACAGGAACTATGGCTACACCTTC. Amino acids: CASSLAMDRNYGYTF.

This clonotype was seen a handful of times. This chain joins TRBV7-2 and TRBJ2-7; 7 positions match TRBD2. J was trimmed by 3 bases and V by 2 bases; bases with no gene match: 7. This CDR3 spans 15 amino acids. Germline CDR1 reads SGHTA; CDR2 reads FQGNSA. CDR3 DNA: TGTGCCAGCAGCTTACGAACTAGCGAGGTCTACGAGCAGTACTTC. This sequence encodes CASSLRTSEVYEQYF.

The count of this clonotype is one. V usage is TRBV7-2 and J usage is TRBJ2-3; D is possibly TRBD2 (6 bases). The V end lost 3 bases, the J end lost 2 bases, and 12 bases lay between the germline ends. CDR1 and CDR2 from the germline V gene are SGHTA and FQGNSA. The CDR3 length is 15 residues. CDR3 amino acids: CASSLSGVLTDTQYF. Here the CDR3 DNA reads TGTGCCAGCAGCTTGTCGGGAGTCCTCACAGATACGCAGTATTTT.

The table lists this clonotype with a few counts. The chain recombines TRBV5-1 with TRBJ1-1, with a tentative D call TRBD1 (5 bases). The CDR3 length is 14 residues. Trimming pared 3 bases from V and 1 base from J, leaving 10 bases between. Germline V gene data show CDR1 as SGHRS and CDR2 as YFSETQ. The CDR3 protein is CASSSQVGNTEAFF. The CDR3 coding sequence is TGCGCCAGCAGCTCACAGGTCGGGAACACTGAAGCTTTCTTT. Complete variable domain (other parts from reference TRBV5-1 and TRBJ1-1): KAGVTQTPRYLIKTRGQQVTLSCSPISGHRSVSWYQQTPGQGLQFLFEYFSETQRNKGNFPGRFSGRQFSNSRSEMNVSTLELGDSALYLCASSSQVGNTEAFFGQGTRLTVV.

The CDR3, as DNA: TGCGCCAGCAGCTTTATCGCCCACGGAAGATCACCCCTCCACTTT. It yields the protein CASSFIAHGRSPLHF. The chain combines TRBV5-1 with TRBJ1-6; D not resolved. The CDR3 is 15 amino acids. Germline V gene data show CDR1 as SGHRS and CDR2 as YFSETQ. V shed 2 bases and J shed 10 bases, with 16 bases lying between them.